This T cell receptor beta chain comes out of a study of neurological immune-mediated disorders. TCRdb re-called the 5' RACE reads with MiXCR, one entry per CDR3 protein. The sample consists of tens of thousands of distinct CDR3 sequences, under 4.5% of them appearing once. With V trimmed by 5 bases and J by 1 base, 10 bases remained unmatched. This CDR3 contains 17 residues. Germline V gene data show CDR1 as SGHKS and CDR2 as YYEKEE (reference sequence). This clonotype has a count of ten or more. This sequence was found in a woman aged 45-60 years with multiple sclerosis. The specimen was PBMCs. The chain is built from TRBV5-5 and TRBJ1-5, with 9 bases aligning to TRBD1. This CDR3 reads CASRSGQGWLSNQPQHF. DNA of the CDR3: TGTGCCAGCAGGTCGGGACAGGGATGGTTGAGCAATCAGCCCCAGCATTTT.